Listed below are T cell receptor beta chains from one sample, sequenced in a study of HIV-infected children after antiretroviral therapy interruption. MiXCR, applied by TCRdb to the 3' RACE reads, yields one record per CDR3 protein. The sample shows about 89,000 distinct CDR3 sequences, less than 7% of them seen only once. The sequenced sample was CD45RA+ CD4+ T cells from PBMCs, pooled from several time points, obtained from a donor given antiretroviral therapy, either interrupted or continuous. All receptors come from a pool of human donors with HIV. Both conserved end residues are part of each CDR3. Fields, in order: J gene, V gene, D gene, clone size, CDR3 DNA, CDR3 protein. D genes are given only for firm matches. Clone sizes are given selectively: once, few, many, or a class where the clone is expanded.

TRBJ2-7 TRBV7-8 TRBD2 many TGTGCCAGCAGCTTAGTGGTAGCGGGGGTCTCTTACGAGCAGTACTTC CASSLVVAGVSYEQYF
TRBJ2-7 TRBV5-5 NA NA TGTGCCAGCAGCTTGAATTCACAGGTAGGAGGCAGCGAGCAGTACTTC CASSLNSQVGGSEQYF
TRBJ2-3 TRBV18 NA few TGTGCCAGCTCATCGGGACATTCAGATACGCAGTATTTT CASSSGHSDTQYF
TRBJ1-6 TRBV12-3/TRBV12-4 NA many TGTGCCAGCACCAAACACCACCGCCTTGGAGATAATTCACCCCTCCACTTT CASTKHHRLGDNSPLHF
TRBJ2-7 TRBV20-1 TRBD2 many TGCAGTGCTTTCTCGGGACTAGCGTCCTACGAGCAGTACTTC CSAFSGLASYEQYF
TRBJ1-2 TRBV5-1 TRBD1 many TGCGCCAGCAGCTTGAGACAGGGTCATGGCTACACCTTC CASSLRQGHGYTF
TRBJ1-2 TRBV3-1 TRBD1 many TGTGCCAGCACCCGCAGAAGCCGCGCGGACAGGGATGGCTACACCTTC CASTRRSRADRDGYTF
TRBJ2-7 TRBV11-2 TRBD1 many TGTGCCAGCAGCTCGGACAGGGGCTCCTACGAGCAGTACTTC CASSSDRGSYEQYF
TRBJ1-1 TRBV20-1 NA many TGCAGTGCGGCAAGATCTCTGAACACTGAAGCTTTCTTT CSAARSLNTEAFF
TRBJ2-5 TRBV4-2 TRBD2 few TGTGCCAGCAGCCAACCGGGACTAGCGGGGGGAGAGACCCAGTACTTC CASSQPGLAGGETQYF
TRBJ2-7 TRBV6-4 NA NA TGTGCCGGCATCCCCCGGGGGGCAGGTTACGAGCAGTACTTC CAGIPRGAGYEQYF
TRBJ1-2 TRBV12-3/TRBV12-4 TRBD1 many TGTGCCAGCAGTTTGGATCACAGGGGTAACTATGGCTACACCTTC CASSLDHRGNYGYTF
TRBJ2-2 TRBV27 NA many TGTGCCTCCCGGCGTGGGGGCGGAGGGGGGCTGTTTTTT CASRRGGGGGLFF
TRBJ1-1 TRBV20-1 NA many TGCAGTGCTAGCCTATGGGGGGGGGAGGGGAACACTGAAGCTTTCTTT CSASLWGGEGNTEAFF
TRBJ2-5 TRBV5-1 TRBD1 many TGCGCCAGCAGCACAACTCCGGGACAGAAAGAGACCCAGTACTTC CASSTTPGQKETQYF
TRBJ2-7 TRBV7-3 TRBD1 NA TGTGCCAGCAGCTCGGGACAGGGCGGCGAGCAGTACTTC CASSSGQGGEQYF
TRBJ2-7 TRBV20-1 NA many TGCAGTGCTAGCAGACAGCGGACCTCAAATAATTACGAGCAGTACTTC CSASRQRTSNNYEQYF
TRBJ1-2 TRBV3-1 NA many TGTGCCAGCAGCCAACGGGGGGTGGATGGCTACACCTTC CASSQRGVDGYTF
TRBJ2-1 TRBV24-1 TRBD2 NA TGTGCCACCAGTGACACCGGGACTAGGGGCAATGAGCAGTTCTTC CATSDTGTRGNEQFF
TRBJ2-1 TRBV11-2 NA NA TGTGCCAGCAGCCTCCTAGGCCCTAAGAATGAGCAGTTCTTC CASSLLGPKNEQFF
TRBJ1-2 TRBV12-3/TRBV12-4 NA NA TGTGCCAGCAGTTTGGGAACAGGACGTAACTATGGCTACACCTTC CASSLGTGRNYGYTF
TRBJ2-7 TRBV3-1 TRBD1 many TGTGCCAGCAGCCATCCGACGTGGGACAGCTCCTACGAGCAGTACTTC CASSHPTWDSSYEQYF
TRBJ1-1 TRBV5-4 TRBD1 few TGTGCCAGCAGCTTCAGGGGGGTAACGGCTGAAGCTTTCTTT CASSFRGVTAEAFF
TRBJ1-2 TRBV4-1 NA many TGCGCCAGCAGCCAAGCTCCGGGTGGTGGCTACACCTTC CASSQAPGGGYTF
TRBJ2-7 TRBV7-8 NA many TGTGCCAGCAGCTTAGCGCGTCGGGACGGGCAGTACTTC CASSLARRDGQYF
TRBJ2-7 TRBV27 NA many TGTGCCAGCAGCCCAAAAAGGGGTCCCTTCGAGTACGAGCAGTACTTC CASSPKRGPFEYEQYF
TRBJ2-1 TRBV9 NA many TGTGCCAGCAGCGTAGAACTAGGTCAGCAATTCTTC CASSVELGQQFF
TRBJ1-5 TRBV19 NA many TGTGCCAGTAGTTTCCCGGACAGAAGATATAGCAATCAGCCCCAGCATTTT CASSFPDRRYSNQPQHF
TRBJ1-6 TRBV19 NA few TGTGCCAGTACCAATAACCGGGGTTCACCCCTCCACTTT CASTNNRGSPLHF
TRBJ1-1 TRBV5-1 TRBD1 few TGCGCCAGCACCCCTATGACAGGGACCACTGAAGCTTTCTTT CASTPMTGTTEAFF
TRBJ1-2 TRBV12-3/TRBV12-4 NA many TGTGCCAGCAGTTTATGGCTGAGGGGCTACACCTTC CASSLWLRGYTF
TRBJ2-1 TRBV19 NA many TGTGCCAGCAGTACGATGGCTGAGCAGTTCTTC CASSTMAEQFF
TRBJ1-2 TRBV30 NA NA TGTGCCTGGAGTGACCGGAACTATGGCTACACCTTC CAWSDRNYGYTF
TRBJ2-1 TRBV2 NA many TGTGCCAGCAGCTACAATGCTGAGCAGTTCTTC CASSYNAEQFF
TRBJ2-1 TRBV7-2 NA many TGTGCCAGCAGCTTTAGCTGGGATGAGCAGTTCTTC CASSFSWDEQFF
TRBJ2-2 TRBV6-5 NA many TGTGCCAGCAGTTACAGGGTTGGGAGCACCGGGGAGCTGTTTTTT CASSYRVGSTGELFF
TRBJ1-1 TRBV18 NA many TGTGCCAGCTCACTAGCCCGGACGGAATACACTGAAGCTTTCTTT CASSLARTEYTEAFF
TRBJ2-1 TRBV2 NA few TGTGCCAGCTCGACTCCCGCCCCCTCCTACAATGAGCAGTTCTTC CASSTPAPSYNEQFF
TRBJ2-7 TRBV11-2 NA many TGTGCCAGCAGCTTAGATTTAGGACACGAGCAGTACTTC CASSLDLGHEQYF
TRBJ2-1 TRBV15 TRBD2 many TGTGCCACCAGCAAAACTACTAGCGGGAATGAGCAGTTCTTC CATSKTTSGNEQFF
TRBJ2-1 TRBV6-5 NA many TGTGCCAGCAGTTACTCCTACGGGCCCGGCTATGAGCAGTTCTTC CASSYSYGPGYEQFF
TRBJ2-7 TRBV18 NA many TGTGCCAGCTCACCACCCGGGGCCTCCTACGAGCAGTACTTC CASSPPGASYEQYF
TRBJ2-7 TRBV6-1 TRBD1 few TGTGCCAGCAGTGCCGACAGGGGATACGAGCAGTACTTC CASSADRGYEQYF
TRBJ2-5 TRBV27 NA NA TGTGCCAGCAGTTTCCACCCTAGTCCCCGCCCGGAGACCCAGTACTTC CASSFHPSPRPETQYF
TRBJ2-4 TRBV11-3 NA many TGTGCCAGCAGCTTCGGGGGGCAGCGGCAGTACTTC CASSFGGQRQYF
TRBJ2-3 TRBV6-2/TRBV6-3 NA many TGTGCCAGCAGTGAACGGAACACAGATACGCAGTATTTT CASSERNTDTQYF
TRBJ2-1 TRBV2 NA NA TGTGCCAGCAGTCTCGGTCTCTCCAATGAGCAGTTCTTC CASSLGLSNEQFF
TRBJ2-1 TRBV7-9 TRBD2 many TGTGCCAGCAGCTTCGCCGGGAGGGCCGGTGAGCAGTTCTTC CASSFAGRAGEQFF
TRBJ1-6 TRBV9 NA many TGTGCCAGCAGCTCAATGGACTCTCCCGGTTTAACGGGAGGCAATTCACCCCTCCACTTT CASSSMDSPGLTGGNSPLHF
TRBJ1-6 TRBV5-4 TRBD1 NA TGTGCCAGCAGCTCCGACAGGGGGCTGATTAATAATTCACCCCTCCACTTT CASSSDRGLINNSPLHF
TRBJ2-3 TRBV10-3 NA NA TGTGCCAGCTCCTCCGGGACGTCGTTTTGGTATTTT CASSSGTSFWYF
TRBJ1-1 TRBV12-3/TRBV12-4 NA many TGTGCCAGCAGTTGGGGCAGGGTCGAAGCTTTCTTT CASSWGRVEAFF
TRBJ1-6 TRBV12-3/TRBV12-4 TRBD1 NA TGTGCCAGCAGTTTTGGACAGGGAACAAATTCACCCCTCCACTTT CASSFGQGTNSPLHF
TRBJ1-4 TRBV7-9 NA many TGTGCCAGCAGCTTCACAGCTAATGAAAAACTGTTTTTT CASSFTANEKLFF
TRBJ1-3 TRBV5-1 NA NA TGCGCCAGCAGCTTTGGATCGGCCGGTGGAAACACCATATATTTT CASSFGSAGGNTIYF
TRBJ2-1 TRBV21-1 NA many TGTGCCAGCAGCAAAGGGCAGGGCAATGAGCAGTTCTTC CASSKGQGNEQFF
TRBJ2-1 TRBV4-1 NA many TGCGCCAGCAGCCAAGCCGTACTAGTGTACAATGAGCAGTTCTTC CASSQAVLVYNEQFF
TRBJ2-7 TRBV23-1 TRBD1 many TGCGCCAGCAGTCACCTTCCCAGGGGGCATGTTCTCTACGAGCAGTACTTC CASSHLPRGHVLYEQYF
TRBJ1-2 TRBV20-1 TRBD1 many TGCAGTGCCCGCCCGACAGGGGGCACTATATATGGCTACACCTTC CSARPTGGTIYGYTF